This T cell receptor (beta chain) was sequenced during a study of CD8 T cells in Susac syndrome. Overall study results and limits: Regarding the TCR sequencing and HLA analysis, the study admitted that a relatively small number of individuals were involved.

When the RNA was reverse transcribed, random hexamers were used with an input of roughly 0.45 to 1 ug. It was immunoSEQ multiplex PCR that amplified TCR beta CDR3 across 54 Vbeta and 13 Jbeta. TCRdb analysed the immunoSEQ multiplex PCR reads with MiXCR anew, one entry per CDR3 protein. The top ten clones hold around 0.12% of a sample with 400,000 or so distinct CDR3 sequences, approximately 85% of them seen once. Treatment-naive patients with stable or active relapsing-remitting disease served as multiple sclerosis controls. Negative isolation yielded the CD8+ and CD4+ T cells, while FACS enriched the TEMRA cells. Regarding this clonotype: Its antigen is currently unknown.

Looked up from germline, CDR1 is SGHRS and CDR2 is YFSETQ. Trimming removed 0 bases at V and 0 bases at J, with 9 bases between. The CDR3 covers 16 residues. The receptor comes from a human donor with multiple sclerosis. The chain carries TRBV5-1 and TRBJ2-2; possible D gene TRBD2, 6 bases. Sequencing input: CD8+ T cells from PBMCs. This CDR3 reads CASSLDGRTNTGELFF. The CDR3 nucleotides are TGCGCCAGCAGCTTGGATGGGAGGACGAACACCGGGGAGCTGTTTTTT.